The T cell receptor beta chain described here comes from a study of blood T cell repertoires in COVID-19. At the level of the study: Italy, Spain and the United States were the sources of the convalescent and acute COVID-19 samples.

During active infection, Seattle patients enrolled and were then monitored through disease. The CDR3 extends over 14 amino acids. V lost 2 bases to trimming and J lost 3 bases, with 8 bases between them. Germline V gene lookup returns CDR1 MNHEY and CDR2 SMNVEV (reference sequence). Per the original methods: Amplification of reference gene primers provided the estimated nucleated cell counts. Profiled with immunoSEQ multiplex PCR; TCRdb holds only in-frame clones, not every one. The V and J calls and the clone size are those of that table, but D and trimming were determined from the DNA. The sample yields over 100,000 clones, around 89% seen once.

The chain joins TRBV27 to TRBJ1-3, with D hard to call. The sequenced sample was peripheral blood. The sequence came from a man aged 55 to 69 with COVID-19, enrolled during active disease. CDR3 DNA sequence: TGTGCCAGCAGTTTAGCGGGGAGTGGAAACACCATATATTTT. This translates into CASSLAGSGNTIYF.